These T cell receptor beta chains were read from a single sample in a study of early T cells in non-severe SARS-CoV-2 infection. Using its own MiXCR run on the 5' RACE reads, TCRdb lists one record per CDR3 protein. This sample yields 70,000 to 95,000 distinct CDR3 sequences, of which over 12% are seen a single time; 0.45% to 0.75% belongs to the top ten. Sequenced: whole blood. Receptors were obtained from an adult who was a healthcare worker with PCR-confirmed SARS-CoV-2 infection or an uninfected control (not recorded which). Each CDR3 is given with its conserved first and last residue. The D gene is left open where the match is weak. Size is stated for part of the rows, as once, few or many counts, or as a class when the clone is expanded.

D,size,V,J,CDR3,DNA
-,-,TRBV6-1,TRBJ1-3,CASSRLVSPARDTIYF,TGTGCCAGCAGCCGCCTAGTGAGCCCGGCGCGGGACACCATATATTTT
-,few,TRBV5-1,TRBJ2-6,CASSLGHFFSGANVLTF,TGCGCCAGCAGCTTAGGACACTTTTTCTCTGGGGCCAACGTCCTGACTTTC
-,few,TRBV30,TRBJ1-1,CAWSWAVNTEAFF,TGTGCCTGGAGTTGGGCAGTGAACACTGAAGCTTTCTTT
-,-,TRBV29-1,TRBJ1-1,CSVEDLSGANTEAFF,TGCAGCGTTGAAGATCTCTCAGGGGCGAATACTGAAGCTTTCTTT
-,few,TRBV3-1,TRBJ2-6,CASSQVLTGANVLTF,TGTGCCAGCAGCCAAGTCCTTACCGGGGCCAACGTCCTGACTTTC
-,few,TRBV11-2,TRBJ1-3,CASSANFDSGNTIYF,TGTGCCAGCAGCGCAAACTTTGACTCTGGAAACACCATATATTTT
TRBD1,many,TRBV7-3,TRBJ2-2,CASSLGTANTGELFF,TGTGCCAGCAGCTTAGGGACAGCGAACACCGGGGAGCTGTTTTTT
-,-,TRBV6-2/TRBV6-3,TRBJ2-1,CASRIAGGSHNEQFF,TGTGCCAGCAGGATCGCCGGGGGAAGTCACAATGAGCAGTTCTTC
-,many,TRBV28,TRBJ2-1,CASSLMAGLEQFF,TGTGCCAGCAGTTTAATGGCAGGGCTTGAGCAGTTCTTC
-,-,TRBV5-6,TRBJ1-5,CASSLARLLGNQPQHF,TGTGCCAGCAGCTTGGCCCGTCTCTTGGGCAATCAGCCCCAGCATTTT
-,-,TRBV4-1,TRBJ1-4,CASSPGSGAFNEKLFF,TGCGCCAGCAGCCCAGGGTCGGGGGCCTTTAATGAAAAACTGTTTTTT
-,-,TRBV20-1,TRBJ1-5,CSARLSGNQPQHF,TGCAGTGCTAGACTTTCAGGCAATCAGCCCCAGCATTTT
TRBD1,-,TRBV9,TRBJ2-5,CASSVTGSQETQYF,TGTGCCAGCAGCGTGACAGGGTCCCAAGAGACCCAGTACTTC
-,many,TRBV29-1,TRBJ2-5,CSVGVEQETQYF,TGCAGCGTTGGGGTGGAACAAGAGACCCAGTACTTC